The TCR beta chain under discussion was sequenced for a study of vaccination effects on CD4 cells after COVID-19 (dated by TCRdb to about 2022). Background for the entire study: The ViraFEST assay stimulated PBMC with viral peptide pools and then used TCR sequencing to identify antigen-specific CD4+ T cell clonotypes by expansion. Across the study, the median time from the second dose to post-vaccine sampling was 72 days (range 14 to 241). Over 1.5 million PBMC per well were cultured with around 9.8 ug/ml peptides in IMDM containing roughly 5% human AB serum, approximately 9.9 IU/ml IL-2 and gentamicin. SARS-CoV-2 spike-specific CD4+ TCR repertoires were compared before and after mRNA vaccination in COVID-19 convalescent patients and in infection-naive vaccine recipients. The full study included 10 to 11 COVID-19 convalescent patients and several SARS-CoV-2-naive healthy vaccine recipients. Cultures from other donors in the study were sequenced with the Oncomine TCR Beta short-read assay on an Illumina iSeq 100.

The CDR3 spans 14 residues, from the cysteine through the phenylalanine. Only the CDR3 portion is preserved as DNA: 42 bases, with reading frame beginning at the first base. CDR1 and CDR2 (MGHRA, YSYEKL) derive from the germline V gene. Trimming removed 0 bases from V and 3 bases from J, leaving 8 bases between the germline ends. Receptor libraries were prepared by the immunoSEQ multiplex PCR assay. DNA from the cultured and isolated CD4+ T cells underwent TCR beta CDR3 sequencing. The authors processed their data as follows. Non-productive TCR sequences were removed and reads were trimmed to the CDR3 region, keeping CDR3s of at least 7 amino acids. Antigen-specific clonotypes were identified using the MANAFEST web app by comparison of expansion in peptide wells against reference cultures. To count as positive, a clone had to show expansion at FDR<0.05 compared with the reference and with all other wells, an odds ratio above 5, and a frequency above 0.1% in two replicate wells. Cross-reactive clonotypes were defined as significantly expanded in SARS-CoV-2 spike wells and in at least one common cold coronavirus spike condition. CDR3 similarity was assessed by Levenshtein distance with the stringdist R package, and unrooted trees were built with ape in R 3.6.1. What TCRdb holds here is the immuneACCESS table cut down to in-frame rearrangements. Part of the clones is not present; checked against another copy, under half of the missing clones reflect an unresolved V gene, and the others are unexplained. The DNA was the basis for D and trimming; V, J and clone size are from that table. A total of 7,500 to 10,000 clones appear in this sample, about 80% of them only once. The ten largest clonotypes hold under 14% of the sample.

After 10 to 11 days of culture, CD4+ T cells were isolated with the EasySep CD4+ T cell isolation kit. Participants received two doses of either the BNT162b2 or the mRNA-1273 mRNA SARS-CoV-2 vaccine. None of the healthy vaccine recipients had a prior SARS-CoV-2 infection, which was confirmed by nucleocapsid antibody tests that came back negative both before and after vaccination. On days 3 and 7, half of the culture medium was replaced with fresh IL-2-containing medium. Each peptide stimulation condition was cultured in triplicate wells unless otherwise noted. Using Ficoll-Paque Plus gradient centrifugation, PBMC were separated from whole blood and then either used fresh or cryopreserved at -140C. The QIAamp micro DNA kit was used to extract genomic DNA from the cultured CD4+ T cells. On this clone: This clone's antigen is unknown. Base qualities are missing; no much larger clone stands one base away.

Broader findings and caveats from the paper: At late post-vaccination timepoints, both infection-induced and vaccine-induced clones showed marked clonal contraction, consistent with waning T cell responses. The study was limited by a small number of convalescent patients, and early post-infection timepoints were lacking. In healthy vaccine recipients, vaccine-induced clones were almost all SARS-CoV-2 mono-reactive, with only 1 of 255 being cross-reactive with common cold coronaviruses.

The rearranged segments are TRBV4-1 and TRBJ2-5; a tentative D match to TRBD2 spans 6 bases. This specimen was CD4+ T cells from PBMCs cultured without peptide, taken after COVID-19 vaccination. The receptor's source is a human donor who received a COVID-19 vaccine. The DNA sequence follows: TGCGCCAGCAGCCAAGAGCGGGGCAAAGAGACCCAGTACTTC. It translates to CASSQERGKETQYF.